These 30 T cell receptor beta chains were all obtained from the same sample, sequenced in a study of cytomegalovirus exposure and HLA in healthy donors. With 60 Vbeta and 13 Jbeta primers, the PCR was carried out. The protocol was immunoSEQ multiplex PCR, while the TCRdb copy is restricted to in-frame clones and leaves out a portion. Altogether roughly 130,000 clones are present, almost 85% being singletons, with the ten largest covering around 3%. The sequenced sample was PBMCs. The origin of the receptors is a boy younger than 10 in good health and CMV-seronegative.

V is TRBV5-6 and J is TRBJ1-1; weak D call: TRBD1 (6 bases). Germline V gives CDR1 SGHDT, CDR2 YYEEEE. The CDR3 totals 13 residues. The V and J ends lost 2 bases and 4 bases respectively, with 9 bases between them. CDR3 protein: CASSFPGVTEAFF. Written as DNA, the CDR3 is TGTGCCAGCAGCTTCCCAGGGGTCACTGAAGCTTTCTTT.

As regards this clone: One junction end disagrees with the germline gene, perhaps due to a read error. The chain uses TRBV7-7 and TRBJ2-7, with D perhaps matching TRBD2 (7 bases). CDR3 length equals 16 residues. Looked up from germline, CDR1 is SSHAT and CDR2 is FNYEAQ (reference sequence). The CDR3 coding sequence is TGTGCTAGCAGCTTAGATGGTTGCGGGGGCCCCTACGAGCAGTACTTC. Encoded protein: CASSLDGCGGPYEQYF. Full variable domain (outside the CDR3, taken from reference TRBV7-7 and TRBJ2-7): GAGVSQSPRYKVTKRGQDVTLRCDPISSHATLYWYQQALGQGPEFLTYFNYEAQPDKSGLPSDRFSAERPEGSISTLTIQRTEQRDSAMYRCASSLDGCGGPYEQYFGPGTRLTVT.

This clone was recorded once. This sequence joins TRBV5-6 and TRBJ2-7; TRBD1 is a possible D gene (7 bases). Germline V gene data show CDR1 as SGHDT and CDR2 as YYEEEE. The CDR3 sequence is 14 residues long. V shed 3 bases and J shed 3 bases, with 13 bases lying between them. DNA for the CDR3: TGTGCCAGCAGCTCCAGGGGGGAACTCTACGAGCAGTACTTC. It encodes CASSSRGELYEQYF.

There are a few counts of this clone. CDR3 DNA sequence: TGTGCCAGCACTCAAGCGGGAGGGCCGGCCGGGGAGCTGTTTTTT. Translation gives CASTQAGGPAGELFF. V and J are TRBV6-1 and TRBJ2-2; 10 bases line up with TRBD2. Germline CDR1 MNHNS, CDR2 SASEGT. The CDR3 contains 15 residues. V was clipped by 7 bases and J by 6 bases; unmatched bases: 8.

The chain couples TRBV11-3 to TRBJ2-1; 7 nucleotides agree with TRBD2. V was pared by 5 bases and J by 3 bases, with 10 bases of the junction left unmatched. From germline, CDR1 is SGHNT and CDR2 YENEEA. This CDR3 has 16 amino acids. As DNA, the CDR3 is TGTGCCAGCAGCCTCCAGGGCGGGAGCTACTACAATGAGCAGTTCTTC. Encoded protein: CASSLQGGSYYNEQFF.

This rearrangement joins TRBV30 to TRBJ2-1; a weak D match, TRBD2 (6 bases). Germline CDR1 GTSNPN, CDR2 SVGIG (reference sequence). Trimming shortened V by 3 bases and J by 5 bases, and 17 bases separated the two germline ends. This CDR3 has 15 residues. The CDR3 nucleotides read TGTGCCTGGAGGCACCCCCCGGGACTTAACAATGAGCAGTTCTTC. Amino acids: CAWRHPPGLNNEQFF.

The chain is built from TRBV9 and TRBJ1-5; 8 bases fit TRBD1. CDR1 SGDLS and CDR2 YYNGEE come from the germline V gene. V trimming: 3 bases; J trimming: 6 bases; junction bases outside the gene matches: 8. CDR3 length: 15 residues. CDR3 in amino acids: CASSETGDEVQPQHF. For the CDR3, the DNA is TGTGCCAGCAGCGAGACAGGGGATGAAGTTCAGCCCCAGCATTTT.

The chain employs TRBV13 and TRBJ1-1, with 7 bases aligning to TRBD1. With V trimmed by 1 base and J by 7 bases, 9 bases remained unmatched. The CDR3 extends over 15 amino acids. The germline gives CDR1 PRHDT, CDR2 FYEKMQ (reference sequence). CDR3 sequence: CASSLAAGGTGEAFF. The CDR3 coding sequence is TGTGCCAGCAGCTTAGCTGCAGGGGGAACTGGTGAAGCTTTCTTT.

The rearrangement links TRBV28 to TRBJ2-7; the match to TRBD1 covers 7 bases. The V gene's germline CDR1 is MDHEN and CDR2 SYDVKM. There are 16 residues in the CDR3. J was trimmed by 2 bases and V by 5 bases; bases with no gene match: 12. In nucleotides, the CDR3 is TGTGCCAGCAGTCCCTACGGGGACAGTACCCCCTACGAGCAGTACTTC. Translation: CASSPYGDSTPYEQYF.

To note about this clone: At one of its ends the junction is not consistent with the germline gene, which may arise from a read error. The chain joins TRBV7-7 to TRBJ2-1, with 15 bases matching TRBD2. The CDR3 covers 16 residues. Germline V CDR1 and CDR2: SSHAT, FNYEAQ (reference sequence). The CDR3 region is CASSSGLAGGIGEQFF. The DNA for the CDR3 is TGTGCTAGCAGCTCCGGACTAGCGGGGGGGATAGGGGAGCAGTTCTTC.

The chain employs TRBV4-3 and TRBJ1-1; D perhaps matches TRBD1 (5 bases). Deletions cut 0 bases from V and 4 bases from J, with 12 bases between. This CDR3 comprises 15 residues. From germline, CDR1 is LGHNA and CDR2 YSLEER. Written as DNA, the CDR3 is TGCGCCAGCAGCCAAGATTCCTCGGGGGGCACTGAAGCTTTCTTT. It is translated as CASSQDSSGGTEAFF.

V gene TRBV10-3 combines with J gene TRBJ2-1; the D gene is possibly TRBD1 (5 bases). The V gene's germline CDR1 is ENHRY and CDR2 SYGVKD. There are 14 residues in the CDR3. Between the trimmed V and J ends, which lost 8 bases and 6 bases, there was a span of 17 bases. The CDR3 sequence is CAIRETVPGNEQFF. As DNA, the CDR3 is TGTGCCATCCGAGAGACAGTTCCAGGCAATGAGCAGTTCTTC.

The chain recombines TRBV10-3 with TRBJ1-3; D not certain. Germline V gene lookup returns CDR1 ENHRY and CDR2 SYGVKD. The V end lost 4 bases, the J end lost 3 bases, and 19 bases lay between the germline ends. The CDR3 contains 17 residues. CDR3 protein: CAISALAPGGGGNTIYF. In DNA form, the CDR3 reads TGTGCCATCAGTGCTCTTGCCCCGGGAGGAGGTGGAAACACCATATATTTT.

A single count supports this clone. The CDR3 region is CATSRDAGLNSPLHF. As DNA, the CDR3 is TGTGCCACCAGCAGAGATGCAGGGCTGAATTCACCCCTCCACTTT. The chain carries TRBV15 and TRBJ1-6; perhaps TRBD1 as D (5 bases). Trimming shortened V by 0 bases and J by 7 bases, and 10 bases separated the two germline ends. The CDR3 is made up of 15 amino acids. Germline V gene sequence: CDR1 LNHNV, CDR2 YYDKDF (reference sequence).

This clone was seen only once. J is TRBJ1-1 and V is TRBV2; no firm D call. The CDR3 extends over 12 amino acids. V was shortened by 8 bases and J by 4 bases, with 11 bases between the two germline ends. Germline values: CDR1 SNHLY, CDR2 FYNNEI. The CDR3 bases are TGTGCCAGCCCCCTGGAGACCACTGAAGCTTTCTTT. Its protein is CASPLETTEAFF.

In this sample, this clone turned up once. The gene calls are TRBV14 and TRBJ2-7; D perhaps matches TRBD2 (5 bases). The V gene's germline CDR1 is SGHDN and CDR2 FVKESK. The CDR3 loop spans 13 amino acids. Trimming cost V 5 bases and J 1 base, with 9 bases left between them. CDR3 sequence reads: CASSSRVSYEQYF. The CDR3 DNA is TGTGCCAGCAGCTCGCGGGTTTCCTACGAGCAGTACTTC.

There are a few counts of this clone. The junction departs from germline at one end; a sequencing error may be responsible. The chain uses TRBV7-7 and TRBJ2-2; D is perhaps TRBD2 (5 bases). The CDR3 runs 15 residues. Germline loops: CDR1 SSHAT, CDR2 FNYEAQ (reference sequence). The CDR3 bases are TGTGCTAGCAGCCCGCAAGGGAGTCCCACCGGGGAGCTGTTTTTT. It yields the protein CASSPQGSPTGELFF.

J is TRBJ2-2 and V is TRBV29-1; no firm D call. Germline-derived CDR1 and CDR2 are SQVTM and ANQGSEA. V shed 2 bases and J shed 6 bases, with 7 bases lying between them. This CDR3 region has 12 residues. CDR3 region: CSVETGSGELFF. In DNA form, the CDR3 reads TGCAGCGTTGAAACCGGTTCCGGGGAGCTGTTTTTT.

The chain is built from TRBV29-1 and TRBJ2-6, with a weak D call TRBD1 (6 bases). Trimming left V 3 bases short and J 1 base short, with 13 bases between. There are 16 residues in the CDR3. From germline, CDR1 is SQVTM and CDR2 ANQGSEA. The CDR3 coding sequence is TGCAGCGTTGACAACAGGGTAGCATCTGGGGCCAACGTCCTGACTTTC. Translating it yields CSVDNRVASGANVLTF.

This clone was counted once. The rearrangement links TRBV11-2 to TRBJ1-4; no reliable D call. V lost 2 bases and J lost 0, with 13 bases in between. Per germline, CDR1 SGHAT and CDR2 FQNNGV. CDR3 length equals 17 residues. CDR3 DNA: TGTGCCAGCAGCTTAAAAATCAAGAGGTCAACTAATGAAAAACTGTTTTTT. This codes for CASSLKIKRSTNEKLFF.

The rearrangement uses TRBV7-9 and TRBJ2-7; a possible D gene is TRBD1 (5 bases). Germline assignment: CDR1 SEHNR and CDR2 FQNEAQ (reference sequence). Trimming pared 1 base from V and 7 bases from J, leaving 5 bases between. CDR3 length: 11 amino acids. The CDR3 sequence is CASSLGQEQYF. DNA of the CDR3: TGTGCCAGCAGCTTAGGACAGGAGCAGTACTTC.

The rearrangement joins TRBV11-3 to TRBJ1-5, with 9 bases matching TRBD1. Germline CDR1 is SGHNT and CDR2 is YENEEA. V trimming: 3 bases; J trimming: 3 bases; junction bases outside the gene matches: 9. The CDR3 sequence is 17 residues long. CDR3 sequence: CASSFLPRDRVNQPQHF. CDR3 in DNA: TGTGCCAGCAGCTTTTTACCCCGGGACAGGGTCAATCAGCCCCAGCATTTT.

Concerning this clone: Other DNA sequences in the sample encode the same CDR3. The gene calls are TRBV7-9 and TRBJ2-1, with 7 nucleotides matching TRBD2. Looked up from germline, CDR1 is SEHNR and CDR2 is FQNEAQ (reference sequence). The V segment lost 5 bases and the J segment 0 bases; nucleotides outside the gene matches: 4. The length of the CDR3 is 15 residues. Here the CDR3 DNA reads TGTGCCAGCAGCCCTAGCGGTAGCTCCTACAATGAGCAGTTCTTC. It codes for CASSPSGSSYNEQFF.

The V call is TRBV9, the J call TRBJ2-7; 8 positions agree with TRBD1. The length of the CDR3 is 16 residues. The V gene end was trimmed by 0 bases and the J gene end by 6 bases; junction bases not matched to a gene: 11. Germline loops: CDR1 SGDLS, CDR2 YYNGEE. CDR3 sequence reads: CASSVDGRGQSGEQYF. The CDR3 bases are TGTGCCAGCAGCGTAGATGGCAGGGGGCAGTCGGGCGAGCAGTACTTC.

The gene calls are TRBV19 and TRBJ1-2, with D possibly matching TRBD1 (6 bases). V was trimmed by 2 bases and J by 4 bases, leaving 14 bases between them. CDR3 length: 15 amino acids. Germline lookup yields CDR1 LNHDA and CDR2 SQIVND (reference sequence). The CDR3 nucleotides are TGTGCCAGTAGTATAAGGACAGCCACGGGCTATGGCTACACCTTC. It is translated as CASSIRTATGYGYTF.

The rearrangement uses TRBV5-6 and TRBJ1-2; TRBD1 matches 7 bases. With 1 base clipped from V and 3 bases from J, the junction kept 6 bases outside the gene matches. The CDR3 loop spans 15 amino acids. Germline V gene sequence: CDR1 SGHDT, CDR2 YYEEEE. The DNA of the CDR3 is TGTGCCAGCAGCTTGAGGCAGGGGGTTTACTATGGCTACACCTTC. Translating it yields CASSLRQGVYYGYTF.

The chain carries TRBV6-4 and TRBJ2-2; 9 bases line up with TRBD2. The CDR3 loop spans 15 amino acids. The trim removed 7 bases at V and 7 bases at J, leaving 10 bases unmatched. CDR1 and CDR2 (germline): MRHNA, SNTAGT. The CDR3 spells CASNVAGDLVGELFF. CDR3 bases: TGTGCCAGCAACGTAGCGGGAGATCTTGTCGGGGAGCTGTTTTTT.

A single count supports this clone. The chain combines TRBV11-2 with TRBJ2-2; 9 bases agree with TRBD2. The CDR3 spans 15 residues. The V gene end was trimmed by 3 bases and the J gene end by 4 bases; junction bases not matched to a gene: 3. Germline assignment: CDR1 SGHAT and CDR2 FQNNGV. The CDR3 protein is CASSLGGGATGELFF. CDR3 coding DNA: TGTGCCAGCAGCTTGGGCGGGGGGGCCACCGGGGAGCTGTTTTTT.

Regarding this clone: The sample carries other DNA sequences with the same CDR3. The chain combines TRBV27 with TRBJ1-1; D unclear. This CDR3 comprises 15 residues. The germline CDR1 and CDR2 sequences are MNHEY and SMNVEV (reference sequence). V shed 7 bases and J shed 4 bases, with 19 bases lying between them. The CDR3 DNA follows: TGTGCCAGCAAACACCTTTTGACGGGGAGCACTGAAGCTTTCTTT. Amino acid sequence: CASKHLLTGSTEAFF.

The gene calls are TRBV10-3 and TRBJ2-5, with 9 positions matching TRBD1. CDR1 is ENHRY and CDR2 is SYGVKD in the germline V gene. This CDR3 spans 14 amino acids. Trimming cost V 4 bases and J 5 bases; bases outside gene matches: 5. In DNA, the CDR3 is TGTGCCATCAGTGGACAGGGGGGTGAGGAGACCCAGTACTTC. It specifies CAISGQGGEETQYF.